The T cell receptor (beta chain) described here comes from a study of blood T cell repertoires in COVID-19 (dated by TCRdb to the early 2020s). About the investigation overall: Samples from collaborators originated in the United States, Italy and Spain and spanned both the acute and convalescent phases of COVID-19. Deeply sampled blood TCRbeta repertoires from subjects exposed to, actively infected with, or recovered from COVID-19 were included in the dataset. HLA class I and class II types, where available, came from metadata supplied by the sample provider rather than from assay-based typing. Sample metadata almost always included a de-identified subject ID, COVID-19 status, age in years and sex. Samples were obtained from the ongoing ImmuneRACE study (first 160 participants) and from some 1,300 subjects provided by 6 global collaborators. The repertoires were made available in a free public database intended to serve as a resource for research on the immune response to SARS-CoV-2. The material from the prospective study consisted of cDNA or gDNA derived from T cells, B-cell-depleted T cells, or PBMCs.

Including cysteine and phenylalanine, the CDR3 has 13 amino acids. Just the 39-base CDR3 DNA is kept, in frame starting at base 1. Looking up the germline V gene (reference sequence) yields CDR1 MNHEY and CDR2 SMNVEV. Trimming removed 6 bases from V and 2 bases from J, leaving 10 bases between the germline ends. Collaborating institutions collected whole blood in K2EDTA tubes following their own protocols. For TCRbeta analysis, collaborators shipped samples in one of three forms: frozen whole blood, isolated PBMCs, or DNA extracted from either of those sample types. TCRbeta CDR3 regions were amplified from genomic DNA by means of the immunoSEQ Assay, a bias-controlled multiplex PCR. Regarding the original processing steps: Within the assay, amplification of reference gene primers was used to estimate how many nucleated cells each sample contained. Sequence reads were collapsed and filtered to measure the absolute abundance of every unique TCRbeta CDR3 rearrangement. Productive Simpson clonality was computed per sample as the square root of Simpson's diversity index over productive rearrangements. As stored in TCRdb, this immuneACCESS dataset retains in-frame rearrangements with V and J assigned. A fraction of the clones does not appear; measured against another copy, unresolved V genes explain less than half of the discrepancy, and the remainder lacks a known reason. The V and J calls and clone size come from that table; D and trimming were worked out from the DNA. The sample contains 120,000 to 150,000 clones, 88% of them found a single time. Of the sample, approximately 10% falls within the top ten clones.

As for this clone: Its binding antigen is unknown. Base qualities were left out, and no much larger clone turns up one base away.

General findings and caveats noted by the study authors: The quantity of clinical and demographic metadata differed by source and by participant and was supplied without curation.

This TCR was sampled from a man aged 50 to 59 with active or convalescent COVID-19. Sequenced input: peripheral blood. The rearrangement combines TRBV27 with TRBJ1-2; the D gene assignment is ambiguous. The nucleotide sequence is TGTGCCAGCAGCCTCCGGTTGAACTATGGCTACACCTTC. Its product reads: CASSLRLNYGYTF.